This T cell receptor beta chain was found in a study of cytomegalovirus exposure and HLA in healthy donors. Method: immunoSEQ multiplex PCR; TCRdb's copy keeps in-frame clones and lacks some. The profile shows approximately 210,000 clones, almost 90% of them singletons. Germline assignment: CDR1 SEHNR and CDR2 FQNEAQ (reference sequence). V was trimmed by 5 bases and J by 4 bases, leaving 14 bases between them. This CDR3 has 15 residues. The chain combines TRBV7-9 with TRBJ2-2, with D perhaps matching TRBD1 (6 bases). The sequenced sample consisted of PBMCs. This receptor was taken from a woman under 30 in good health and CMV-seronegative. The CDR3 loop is CASSQGMRGTGELFF. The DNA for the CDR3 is TGTGCCAGCAGCCAGGGGATGAGGGGCACCGGGGAGCTGTTTTTT.